This T cell receptor beta chain was documented in a study of blood T cells in healthy people across ages. The CDR3 is 13 amino acids. V lost 6 bases, J lost 8 bases, and 16 bases lay in between. The germline gives CDR1 MNHEY, CDR2 SMNVEV (reference sequence). PCR was performed a second time for roughly 6 to 12 cycles using a sample-barcoded 5' primer and a J-beta primer mix. Each of the cDNA molecules was tagged by a template-switch adaptor with 12 random nucleotides. TCRdb passed the 5' RACE reads through MiXCR, listing each CDR3 protein once. Of roughly 730,000 distinct CDR3 sequences in the sample, more than 55% were seen once. Regarding this clonotype: The antigen remains unidentified.

General study results and limits: Whereas aged donors had fewer naive CD4+ cells, long-lived donors had more of them and higher diversity.

They isolated at least 6 million PBMCs from each sample. The material sequenced was blood. The sequence came from a man aged 35 to 55 in good health. The V and J genes are TRBV27 and TRBJ1-2; D gene ambiguous. The CDR3 DNA reads as TGTGCCAGCAGCCGACACCAGTATGCGGGCTACACCTTC. Translated, it gives CASSRHQYAGYTF.